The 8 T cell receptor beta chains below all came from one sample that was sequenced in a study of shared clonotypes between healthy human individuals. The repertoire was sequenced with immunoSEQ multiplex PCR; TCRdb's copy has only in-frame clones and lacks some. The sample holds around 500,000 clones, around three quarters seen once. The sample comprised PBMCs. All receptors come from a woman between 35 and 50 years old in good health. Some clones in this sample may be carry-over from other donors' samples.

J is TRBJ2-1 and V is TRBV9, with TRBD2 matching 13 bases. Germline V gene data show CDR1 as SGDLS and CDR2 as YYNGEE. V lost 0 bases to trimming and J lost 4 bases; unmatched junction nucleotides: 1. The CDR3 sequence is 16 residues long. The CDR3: CASSVGGLAGYNEQFF. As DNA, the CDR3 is TGTGCCAGCAGCGTAGGGGGACTAGCGGGATACAATGAGCAGTTCTTC.

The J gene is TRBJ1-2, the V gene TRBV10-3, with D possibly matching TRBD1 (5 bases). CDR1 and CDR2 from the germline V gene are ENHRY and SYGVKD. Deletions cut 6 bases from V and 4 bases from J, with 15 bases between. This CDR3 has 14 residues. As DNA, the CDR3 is TGTGCCATCAGCGACAGCCGGGACCCCTATGGCTACACCTTC. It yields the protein CAISDSRDPYGYTF.

The CDR3 region is CASMDRGGPHRYGYTF. The CDR3 DNA reads TGTGCCAGCATGGACAGGGGGGGCCCCCACCGCTATGGCTACACCTTC. The genes are TRBV2 and TRBJ1-2; 10 nucleotides line up with TRBD1. The V and J ends lost 7 bases and 4 bases, in that order; junction bases with no gene match: 12. From germline, CDR1 is SNHLY and CDR2 FYNNEI. The CDR3 is 16 amino acids. The whole variable domain, filled in from reference TRBV2 and TRBJ1-2, reads EPEVTQTPSHQVTQMGQEVILRCVPISNHLYFYWYRQILGQKVEFLVSFYNNEISEKSEIFDDQFSVERPDGSNFTLKIRSTKLEDSAMYFCASMDRGGPHRYGYTFGSGTRLTVV.

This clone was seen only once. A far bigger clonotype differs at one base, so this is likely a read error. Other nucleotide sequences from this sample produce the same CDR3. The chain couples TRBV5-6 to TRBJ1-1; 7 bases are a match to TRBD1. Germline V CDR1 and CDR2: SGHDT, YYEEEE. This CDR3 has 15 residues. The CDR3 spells CASSLLPGGGTEALF. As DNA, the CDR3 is TGTGCCAGCAGCTTGCTCCCAGGGGGGGGCACTGAAGCTTTATTT.

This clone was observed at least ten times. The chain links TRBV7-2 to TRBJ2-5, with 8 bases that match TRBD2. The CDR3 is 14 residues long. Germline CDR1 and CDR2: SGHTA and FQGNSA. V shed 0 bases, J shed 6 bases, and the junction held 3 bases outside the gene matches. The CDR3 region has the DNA TGTGCCAGCAGCTTAGCCGGGAGGGGGAAGACCCAGTACTTC. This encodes CASSLAGRGKTQYF.

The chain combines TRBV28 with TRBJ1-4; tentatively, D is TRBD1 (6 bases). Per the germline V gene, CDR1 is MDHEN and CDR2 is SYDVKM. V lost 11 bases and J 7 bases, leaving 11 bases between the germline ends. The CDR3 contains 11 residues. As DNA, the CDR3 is TGTGCCTCGGGGGGGGCTGAAAAACTGTTTTTT. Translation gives CASGGAEKLFF.

CDR3 sequence: CASSLGRDGLYEQYF. CDR3 DNA sequence: TGTGCCAGCAGCTTGGGTCGGGACGGCCTCTACGAGCAGTACTTC. The chain has TRBV7-2 and TRBJ2-7, with D perhaps TRBD1 or TRBD2 (5 bases each). Trimming left V 3 bases short and J 3 bases short, with 15 bases between. In germline, CDR1 is SGHTA, CDR2 FQGNSA. The CDR3 runs 15 residues.

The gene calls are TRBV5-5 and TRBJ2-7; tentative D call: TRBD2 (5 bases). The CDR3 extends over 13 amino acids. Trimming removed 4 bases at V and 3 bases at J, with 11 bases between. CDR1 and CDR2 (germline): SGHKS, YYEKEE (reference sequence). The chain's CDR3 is CASSPGNLYEQYF. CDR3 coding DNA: TGTGCCAGCAGCCCCGGGAACCTCTACGAGCAGTACTTC.